One sample yielded the 27 T cell receptor beta chains listed below, sequenced in a study of T cells after yellow fever vaccination. TCRdb re-called the 5' RACE reads through MiXCR, storing one row per CDR3 protein. The profile shows 400,000 or so distinct CDR3 sequences, around 10% of them singletons. The sample consisted of PBMCs, taken on the day of the first yellow fever vaccination. The receptors here all came from a man aged 18 to 35 who received the YFV17D yellow fever vaccine.

The chain couples TRBV5-1 to TRBJ2-3, with D unclear. This CDR3 is built from 14 residues. V was pared by 1 base and J by 0 bases, with 6 bases between. CDR1 is SGHRS, CDR2 YFSETQ, per germline. The CDR3 protein is CASSLLWSTDTQYF. DNA of the CDR3: TGCGCCAGCAGCTTGCTGTGGAGCACAGATACGCAGTATTTT.

This clonotype has at least ten counts. J is TRBJ1-5 and V is TRBV12-3 or TRBV12-4; the D is unclear. This CDR3 comprises 14 residues. The V end was cut by 3 bases, the J end by 4 bases, with 10 bases between. The CDR3: CASSFWGVNQPQHF. For the CDR3, the DNA is TGTGCCAGCAGTTTTTGGGGAGTGAATCAGCCCCAGCATTTT.

This clonotype has at least ten counts. V gene TRBV3-1 combines with J gene TRBJ1-5; weak D call: TRBD1 (6 bases). Trimming removed 1 base from V and 5 bases from J, with 9 bases in between. The CDR3 totals 14 residues. Germline V gene sequence: CDR1 LGHDT, CDR2 YNNKEL (reference sequence). DNA for the CDR3: TGTGCCAGCAGCCAAGCGGGGGCAGATCAGCCCCAGCATTTT. Protein product: CASSQAGADQPQHF.

CDR3 loop: CASKIDRNTDTQYF. CDR3 nucleotide sequence: TGTGCCAGCAAAATCGACAGGAACACAGATACGCAGTATTTT. The V call is TRBV12-3 or TRBV12-4, the J call TRBJ2-3; a possible D gene is TRBD1 (6 bases). V was shortened by 7 bases and J by 2 bases, with 13 bases between the two germline ends. This CDR3 has 14 residues.

This clonotype showed up just a few times. The chain employs TRBV4-1 and TRBJ1-4; 9 bases fit TRBD1. The trim removed 5 bases at V and 7 bases at J, leaving 8 bases unmatched. CDR1 and CDR2 (germline): MGHRA, YSYEKL. This CDR3 region has 15 residues. CDR3 residues: CASSWFDRGVEKLFF. The CDR3 nucleotides are TGCGCCAGCAGCTGGTTCGACAGGGGGGTTGAAAAACTGTTTTTT.

The table lists this clonotype with a few counts. The V and J genes are TRBV6-1 and TRBJ1-5, with 8 bases that match TRBD1. The CDR3 is made up of 16 amino acids. Losses at the gene ends were 6 bases for V and 4 bases for J; bases not matched to a gene: 11. Germline CDR1 MNHNS, CDR2 SASEGT. This chain's CDR3 is CASSPGGLSVNQPQHF. The CDR3 coding sequence is TGTGCCAGCAGCCCAGGGGGCTTGTCGGTTAATCAGCCCCAGCATTTT.

In its sample, this clonotype was seen many times. This chain joins TRBV5-1 and TRBJ2-2; tentatively, D is TRBD2 (6 bases). The V and J ends lost 3 bases and 0 bases respectively, with 9 bases between them. Germline CDR1 SGHRS, CDR2 YFSETQ. The CDR3 runs 15 residues. This chain's CDR3 is CASSSGGSNTGELFF. As DNA, the CDR3 is TGCGCCAGCAGCTCCGGGGGTTCGAACACCGGGGAGCTGTTTTTT.

This clonotype was found a few times. This CDR3 is CASSSTFVAKNIQYF. CDR3 DNA: TGTGCCAGCAGCTCGACCTTTGTAGCCAAAAACATTCAGTACTTC. This rearrangement joins TRBV5-5 to TRBJ2-4; no reliable D call. V lost 3 bases and J lost 0, with 10 bases in between. Germline CDR1 is SGHKS and CDR2 is YYEKEE (reference sequence). CDR3 length: 15 residues.

The CDR3 loop reads CASSAGTSGGADTQYF. The CDR3 bases are TGTGCCAGCAGTGCCGGAACTAGCGGGGGGGCGGATACGCAGTATTTT. This chain joins TRBV2 and TRBJ2-3; 13 bases line up with TRBD2. The CDR3 sequence is 16 residues long. V lost 4 bases to trimming and J lost 6 bases; unmatched junction nucleotides: 7. The germline gives CDR1 SNHLY, CDR2 FYNNEI.

This clonotype occurred a few times. This chain joins TRBV20-1 and TRBJ2-5; TRBD1 might be the D (6 bases). Looked up from germline, CDR1 is DFQATT and CDR2 is SNEGSKA (reference sequence). This CDR3 is 14 amino acids long. V lost 3 bases, J lost 7 bases, and 18 bases lay in between. In DNA form, the CDR3 reads TGCAGTGCTAGTCCAGGGGCCCTTTTTGGGACCCAGTACTTC. Protein: CSASPGALFGTQYF.

In this sample, this clonotype turned up many times. This sequence joins TRBV5-1 and TRBJ2-1; 8 bases map to TRBD2. The CDR3 has 15 residues. Germline V lookup: CDR1 SGHRS, CDR2 YFSETQ. The J segment lost 10 bases and the V segment lost 4 bases, leaving 13 bases of the junction unmatched. The CDR3 DNA is TGCGCCAGCAGCCCCTGGGCGGGGGGCCACTGGGAGCAGTTCTTC. It is translated as CASSPWAGGHWEQFF.

This clonotype showed up just a few times. The V and J genes are TRBV20-1 and TRBJ2-3; unclear D gene. Germline CDR1 and CDR2: DFQATT and SNEGSKA (reference sequence). The ends were cut back, 0 bases at V and 8 bases at J, with 18 bases in the middle. The CDR3 totals 15 residues. This CDR3 reads CSARDELLSRATQYF. DNA of the CDR3: TGCAGTGCTAGAGATGAACTCCTAAGTCGGGCTACGCAGTATTTT.

The CDR3 sequence is CASSLARVSNTGELFF. CDR3 nucleotides: TGCGCCAGCAGCTTGGCCCGTGTCTCGAACACCGGGGAGCTGTTTTTT. The rearrangement uses TRBV5-1 and TRBJ2-2; D call uncertain. V was trimmed by 0 bases and J by 0 bases, leaving 9 bases between them. Germline lookup yields CDR1 SGHRS and CDR2 YFSETQ. The CDR3 consists of 16 residues.

V usage is TRBV5-1 and J usage is TRBJ2-3; no reliable D call. The CDR3 is made up of 14 amino acids. V lost 4 bases and J 2 bases, leaving 11 bases between the germline ends. Germline V gives CDR1 SGHRS, CDR2 YFSETQ. CDR3 amino acids: CASSQLSDTDTQYF. In nucleotides, the CDR3 is TGCGCCAGCAGCCAACTCTCGGACACAGATACGCAGTATTTT.

The genes are TRBV7-2 and TRBJ2-7; D is unclear. The CDR3 covers 14 residues. Trimming took 0 bases from V and 7 from J, leaving 13 bases between them. Germline V gene data show CDR1 as SGHTA and CDR2 as FQGNSA. The DNA of the CDR3 is TGTGCCAGCAGCTTAGCGTCCAATTCGGGTGAGCAGTACTTC. Amino acid sequence: CASSLASNSGEQYF.

This clonotype was detected a few times. J is TRBJ2-1 and V is TRBV5-4, with D perhaps assigned TRBD1 or TRBD2 (6 bases each). Germline V gene data show CDR1 as SGHNT and CDR2 as YYREEE (reference sequence). Trimming cost V 7 bases and J 4 bases, with 15 bases left between them. The CDR3 loop spans 14 amino acids. CDR3 sequence (DNA): TGTGCCAGCTTAGGGGGGCAGGGGTACAATGAGCAGTTCTTC. Protein: CASLGGQGYNEQFF.

This rearrangement joins TRBV5-4 to TRBJ2-3, with D perhaps assigned TRBD1 or TRBD2 (5 bases each). This CDR3 region has 13 residues. Trimming removed 5 bases from V and 6 bases from J, with 13 bases in between. Germline CDR1 is SGHNT and CDR2 is YYREEE (reference sequence). The CDR3 bases are TGTGCCAGCAGGTTCTCCGGGGCGGATACGCAGTATTTT. This sequence encodes CASRFSGADTQYF.

This clonotype was seen ten or more times. The chain uses TRBV18 and TRBJ1-3; weak D call: TRBD1 (5 bases). The CDR3 is 17 amino acids. The germline V gene has CDR1 KGHSH and CDR2 LQKENI. V was clipped by 0 bases and J by 0 bases, with 12 bases between them. This CDR3 is CASSPPYRTISGNTIYF. The CDR3 DNA reads as TGTGCCAGCTCACCACCGTACAGGACGATCTCTGGAAACACCATATATTTT.

This clonotype was counted a few times. The chain employs TRBV10-3 and TRBJ1-2; no definite D call. V was cut by 0 bases and J by 5 bases, with 7 bases left in between. CDR3 size: 13 residues. CDR1 is ENHRY and CDR2 is SYGVKD in the germline V gene. The chain's CDR3 is CAISESTEYGYTF. CDR3 nucleotide sequence: TGTGCCATCAGTGAGTCTACAGAATATGGCTACACCTTC.

The rearrangement joins TRBV4-1 to TRBJ1-6; D possibly corresponds to TRBD1 (5 bases). V dropped 3 bases and J dropped 6 bases, with 12 bases sitting between them. Germline V lookup: CDR1 MGHRA, CDR2 YSYEKL. There are 15 residues in the CDR3. This CDR3 is CASSHPRGVNSPLHF. CDR3 nucleotide sequence: TGCGCCAGCAGCCACCCAAGAGGGGTTAATTCACCCCTCCACTTT.

The chain carries TRBV6-2 or TRBV6-3 and TRBJ1-5; no definite D call. This CDR3 has 14 amino acids. V lost 3 bases, J lost 3 bases, and 9 bases lay in between. Germline V gene lookup returns CDR1 MNHEY and CDR2 SVGEGT. The CDR3 reads CASSYQQTNQPQHF. The CDR3 nucleotides are TGTGCCAGCAGTTATCAACAGACCAATCAGCCCCAGCATTTT.

This clonotype was seen at least ten times. The CDR3 protein is CASSLVAGTDYGYTF. In DNA form, the CDR3 reads TGTGCCAGCAGCTTAGTTGCGGGGACGGACTATGGCTACACCTTC. V is TRBV7-6 and J is TRBJ1-2; maybe TRBD1 (5 bases). The length of the CDR3 is 15 residues. Germline values: CDR1 SGHVS, CDR2 FNYEAQ. Trimming took 1 base from V and 3 from J, leaving 12 bases between them.

The rearrangement links TRBV11-3 to TRBJ2-5; 11 nucleotides agree with TRBD2. The CDR3 is 13 residues long. The trim removed 2 bases at V and 10 bases at J, leaving 3 bases unmatched. Germline lookup yields CDR1 SGHNT and CDR2 YENEEA. The CDR3 protein is CASSLTSGGDQYF. The CDR3 region has the DNA TGTGCCAGCAGCTTAACTAGCGGGGGCGACCAGTACTTC.

The chain combines TRBV15 with TRBJ2-7, with unresolved D. The CDR3 runs to 13 residues. From germline, CDR1 is LNHNV and CDR2 YYDKDF (reference sequence). Trimming left V 1 base short and J 1 base short, with 5 bases between. CDR3: CATSRGPSYEQYV. For the CDR3, the DNA is TGTGCCACCAGCAGAGGGCCGTCCTACGAGCAGTACGTC.

This clonotype showed up many times. The chain links TRBV15 to TRBJ1-1, with D tentatively TRBD1 (6 bases). CDR1 and CDR2 (germline): LNHNV, YYDKDF (reference sequence). V lost 0 bases and J lost 7, with 12 bases in between. CDR3 size: 14 residues. The CDR3 here is CATSREGGQLEAFF. The CDR3 DNA reads TGTGCCACCAGCAGAGAAGGCGGACAGCTTGAAGCTTTCTTT.

This clonotype was seen more than once but under ten times. The genes are TRBV12-3 or TRBV12-4 and TRBJ2-2; 10 bases are shared with TRBD2. The CDR3 length is 16 residues. V dropped 6 bases and J dropped 8; count of bases not matched to a gene: 12. The CDR3: CASRPSSGGRAGELFF. For the CDR3, the DNA is TGTGCCAGCAGACCTTCTAGCGGGGGACGGGCTGGGGAGCTGTTTTTT.

The rearrangement joins TRBV30 to TRBJ1-3, with unresolved D. The germline CDR1 and CDR2 sequences are GTSNPN and SVGIG (reference sequence). V was cut by 1 base and J by 4 bases, with 2 bases left in between. This CDR3 has 11 residues. The CDR3 loop is CAWSAGNTIYF. DNA of the CDR3: TGTGCCTGGAGTGCGGGAAACACCATATATTTT.